The 30 T cell receptor beta chains below all came from one sample that was sequenced in a study of CD4 and CD8 cells across lung adenocarcinoma regions. A single record per CDR3 protein comes from TCRdb applying MiXCR to the PCR reads. The table records about 20,000 distinct CDR3 sequences, about half of them present only once. Sample: CD8+ T cells from the center of a lung tumor. These receptors were collected from a female donor with lung adenocarcinoma. The CD4 and CD8 labels of this study may be unreliable.

This clonotype was detected only a few times. The chain combines TRBV12-3 or TRBV12-4 with TRBJ1-2; possible D gene TRBD1, 5 bases. V was pared by 5 bases and J by 5 bases, with 18 bases between. The CDR3 loop spans 15 amino acids. The DNA for the CDR3 is TGTGCCAGCAGTATTGGACACATCCGCTCTTATGGCTACACCTTC. Amino acids: CASSIGHIRSYGYTF.

This chain connects TRBV6-1 to TRBJ2-1; 8 nucleotides match TRBD2. This CDR3 has 15 residues. Trimming cost V 8 bases and J 1 base; bases outside gene matches: 7. CDR1 is MNHNS and CDR2 is SASEGT in the germline V gene. The CDR3 protein is CASVSLAESYNEQFF. The CDR3, as DNA: TGTGCCAGCGTATCACTAGCGGAATCCTACAATGAGCAGTTCTTC.

V gene TRBV6-5 combines with J gene TRBJ1-6; no clear D gene. The germline V gene has CDR1 MNHEY and CDR2 SVGAGI. Trimming pared 4 bases from V and 6 bases from J, leaving 10 bases between. CDR3 size: 14 residues. CDR3: CASSSWTGNSPLHF. For the CDR3, the DNA is TGTGCCAGCAGTTCATGGACGGGTAATTCACCCCTCCACTTT.

The chain combines TRBV10-2 with TRBJ2-5, with 8 nucleotides matching TRBD2. The end of the DNA aligns better with TRBJ2-1, so the J call may be wrong. The CDR3 totals 16 residues. Germline CDR1 reads WSHSY; CDR2 reads SAAADI. This CDR3 reads CASSEGGGRTVDEQFF. CDR3 nucleotide sequence: TGCGCCAGCAGTGAGGGGGGCGGGAGGACCGTCGATGAGCAGTTCTTC.

The chain has TRBV6-1 and TRBJ2-1, with D possibly matching TRBD1 (5 bases). Near its end, the DNA agrees better with TRBJ2-7, so the J call may be wrong. This CDR3 has 14 residues. In germline, CDR1 is MNHNS, CDR2 SASEGT. The CDR3 sequence: CASSESQGSYEQYF. For the CDR3, the DNA is TGTGCCAGCAGTGAGAGCCAGGGCTCCTACGAGCAGTACTTC.

This clonotype came up a few times. The junction shows a germline mismatch at one end, possibly a read error. This chain joins TRBV25-1 and TRBJ2-3, with 10 positions matching TRBD2. From germline, CDR1 is MGHDK and CDR2 SYGVNS. The CDR3 spans 16 residues. In nucleotides, the CDR3 is TGTGCCAGCAGTGAATCGGTAGCGGGGGGCAAAAATACTCAGTACTTT. Translation gives CASSESVAGGKNTQYF.

This clonotype turned up a few times. The chain couples TRBV7-6 to TRBJ2-3, with 9 bases that match TRBD2. CDR1 and CDR2 from the germline V gene are SGHVS and FNYEAQ. The CDR3 is 16 residues long. V lost 7 bases and J lost 4; bases outside the gene matches: 12. The CDR3 sequence: CASTSAGREGPDTQYF. CDR3 nucleotide sequence: TGTGCCAGCACCTCCGCGGGGCGGGAGGGCCCAGATACGCAGTATTTT.

The J gene is TRBJ1-4, the V gene TRBV27; D may be TRBD1 (5 bases). The germline V and J ends were trimmed by 5 bases and 0 bases, with 13 bases remaining between them. Per germline, CDR1 MNHEY and CDR2 SMNVEV (reference sequence). The CDR3 is 16 residues long. The CDR3 region has the DNA TGTGCCAGCAGTCCCGAAGCGGGGGCAACTAATGAAAAACTGTTTTTT. It yields the protein CASSPEAGATNEKLFF.

Note on this clonotype: The final CDR3 position lacks the conserved phenylalanine or tryptophan, pointing to a likely read error. This chain links TRBV7-2 with TRBJ2-5; D gene uncertain. The tail of the sequence fits TRBJ2-1 better, so the J call may be wrong. The CDR3 covers 14 residues. CDR1 is SGHTA and CDR2 is FQGNSA in the germline V gene. DNA for the CDR3: TGTGCCAGCAGCTTATGGAGTGTGGGCTCTGAGCAGTTCTTG. Translated: CASSLWSVGSEQFL.

V and J are TRBV10-3 and TRBJ1-2; a possible D gene is TRBD1 (5 bases). This CDR3 contains 15 residues. Germline V gene data show CDR1 as ENHRY and CDR2 as SYGVKD. The V end was cut by 8 bases, the J end by 0 bases, with 16 bases between. CDR3 loop: CAISSWTSPNYGYTF. DNA for the CDR3: TGTGCCATCTCTTCCTGGACATCACCTAACTATGGCTACACCTTC.

This clonotype is labeled as medium-sized. The V gene is TRBV6-5, the J gene TRBJ2-7, with 9 bases matching TRBD2. Per germline, CDR1 MNHEY and CDR2 SVGAGI. This CDR3 has 14 amino acids. V was clipped by 7 bases and J by 4 bases; unmatched bases: 8. CDR3 in amino acids: CASTHGLATYEQYF. CDR3 sequence (DNA): TGTGCCAGCACCCACGGACTAGCGACATACGAGCAGTACTTC.

As to this clonotype: The junction departs from germline at one end; a sequencing error may be responsible. The V call is TRBV6-1, the J call TRBJ2-3; either TRBD1 or TRBD2 may fit D (6 bases each). Germline V gene lookup returns CDR1 MNHNS and CDR2 SASEGT. The CDR3 length is 14 residues. CDR3 nucleotide sequence: TGTGCGAGCAGTGTAGAGGGGGAGGCAGATACGCAGTACTTT. Translated, it gives CASSVEGEADTQYF.

The chain couples TRBV6-2 or TRBV6-3 to TRBJ2-1; 10 positions agree with TRBD2. Germline lookup yields CDR1 MNHEY and CDR2 SVGEGT. The trim removed 4 bases at V and 0 bases at J, leaving 6 bases unmatched. The CDR3 runs 17 residues. The CDR3 DNA is TGTGCCAGCAGTTTTGGGACTAGCGTGAGCTCCTACAATGAGCAGTTCTTC. Its protein product is CASSFGTSVSSYNEQFF.

This clonotype was observed many times. A much larger clone is a single base away; this may be a read error. The J gene is TRBJ2-1, the V gene TRBV6-5, with a tentative D call TRBD1 (6 bases). This CDR3 is 15 amino acids long. Germline V gene data show CDR1 as MNHEY and CDR2 as SVGAGI. V was shortened by 6 bases and J by 13 bases, with 25 bases between the two germline ends. CDR3 loop: CASSLQGKYQETQFF. DNA for the CDR3: TGTGCCAGCAGCCTACAGGGAAAGTACCAAGAGACCCAGTTCTTC.

This chain's CDR3 is CASTDRDTETQFF. The CDR3 DNA reads TGTGCCAGCACTGATCGGGACACCGAGACGCAGTTTTTT. This sequence joins TRBV6-1 and TRBJ2-2, with D tentatively TRBD1 (6 bases). This CDR3 has 13 amino acids. The V gene's germline CDR1 is MNHNS and CDR2 SASEGT. The V gene lost 7 bases and the J gene lost 16 bases, with 22 bases spanning the gap.

The V call is TRBV27, the J call TRBJ2-1; the D gene could be TRBD1 or TRBD2 (5 bases each). Gene TRBJ2-7 matches the end of the DNA better, so the J call may be wrong. From germline, CDR1 is MNHEY and CDR2 SMNVEV (reference sequence). The CDR3 length is 11 residues. CDR3 DNA sequence: TGTGCCAGCAGTTGGGGGAGCGAGCAGTACTTC. Encoded protein: CASSWGSEQYF.

This clonotype was seen only a few times. The chain has TRBV6-1 and TRBJ2-2; D may match TRBD1 or TRBD2 (5 bases each). The germline gives CDR1 MNHNS, CDR2 SASEGT. This CDR3 has 15 residues. V was shortened by 8 bases and J by 2 bases, with 15 bases between the two germline ends. The CDR3 nucleotides are TGTGCCAGCGGGACCCGTAAGAAAAACACCGGGGAGCTGTTTTTT. Its protein product is CASGTRKKNTGELFF.

This clonotype was observed a handful of times. The chain joins TRBV6-1 to TRBJ2-1; D is perhaps TRBD1 (5 bases). The DNA end lines up better with TRBJ2-7; the J call may be wrong. The CDR3 has 16 amino acids. Germline CDR1 and CDR2: MNHNS and SASEGT. CDR3 sequence reads: CASSSPQGRHPYEQYF. CDR3 in DNA: TGTGCCAGCAGCTCCCCCCAGGGCCGGCACCCCTACGAGCAGTACTTC.

The chain carries TRBV6-2 or TRBV6-3 and TRBJ1-6; no definite D call. CDR1 and CDR2 (germline): MNHEY, SVGEGT. The V end lost 0 bases, the J end lost 9 bases, and 15 bases lay between the germline ends. The CDR3 is 16 amino acids. The CDR3 reads CASSYSDGDRGSPLHF. CDR3 nucleotide sequence: TGTGCCAGCAGTTACTCGGACGGGGATCGAGGTTCACCCCTCCACTTT.

This chain connects TRBV6-1 to TRBJ1-2; tentatively, D is TRBD1 (5 bases). Per germline, CDR1 MNHNS and CDR2 SASEGT. Trimming pared 8 bases from V and 5 bases from J, leaving 18 bases between. The CDR3 is 14 residues long. CDR3 DNA sequence: TGTGCCAGCGGGGGGACTCAGGGAGTATATGGCTACACCTTC. Protein: CASGGTQGVYGYTF.

Notes on this clonotype: One junction end disagrees with the germline gene, perhaps due to a read error. The rearrangement uses TRBV27 and TRBJ2-4, with TRBD1 as a possible D gene (6 bases). Germline V CDR1 and CDR2: MNHEY, SMNVEV (reference sequence). The CDR3 extends over 14 amino acids. CDR3 protein: CGSMGAGGKDTQYF. The DNA of the CDR3 is TGTGGCAGCATGGGGGCGGGTGGCAAAGACACTCAGTACTTC.

A word on this clonotype: A read error may produce the germline difference seen at one junction end. CDR3 residues: CARGIGGGDPETQYF. In DNA form, the CDR3 reads TGTGCCAGGGGAATTGGGGGGGGAGACCCAGAGACGCAGTACTTC. This sequence joins TRBV6-1 and TRBJ2-5; TRBD2 matches 7 bases. CDR3 length: 15 residues. Per germline, CDR1 MNHNS and CDR2 SASEGT.

The J gene is TRBJ2-1, the V gene TRBV7-2, with a weak D call TRBD2 (6 bases). The CDR3 is made up of 15 amino acids. Trimming cost V 6 bases and J 2 bases, with 14 bases left between them. CDR1 is SGHTA and CDR2 is FQGNSA in the germline V gene. The CDR3 nucleotides read TGTGCCAGCAGTGGGCGCGGAGGGGCCTACAATGAGCAGTTCTTC. The encoded protein is CASSGRGGAYNEQFF. Together with reference TRBV7-2 and TRBJ2-1, the CDR3 gives the full variable domain: GAGVSQSPSNKVTEKGKDVELRCDPISGHTALYWYRQSLGQGLEFLIYFQGNSAPDKSGLPSDRFSAERTGGSVSTLTIQRTQQEDSAVYLCASSGRGGAYNEQFFGPGTRLTVL.

The chain links TRBV7-6 to TRBJ2-3; 9 positions match TRBD1. The V gene end was trimmed by 1 base and the J gene end by 4 bases; junction bases not matched to a gene: 0. CDR3 length: 14 amino acids. The germline gives CDR1 SGHVS, CDR2 FNYEAQ. CDR3 amino acids: CASSLGDRADTQYF. The CDR3 nucleotides are TGTGCCAGCAGCTTAGGGGACAGGGCAGATACGCAGTATTTT.

The chain joins TRBV10-3 to TRBJ2-7, with D perhaps TRBD1 (5 bases). This CDR3 is built from 15 residues. Trimming took 0 bases from V and 5 from J, leaving 14 bases between them. Germline V gene data show CDR1 as ENHRY and CDR2 as SYGVKD. The CDR3 coding sequence is TGTGCCATCAGTGAGTCGGTGCAGGGTCGGGACGAGCAGTACTTC. Translating it yields CAISESVQGRDEQYF.

The sample holds a few counts of this clonotype. The V and J genes are TRBV4-2 and TRBJ1-6, with no clear D. Deletions cut 0 bases from V and 7 bases from J, with 13 bases between. Per the germline V gene, CDR1 is LGHNA and CDR2 is YNFKEQ. The CDR3 covers 16 residues. CDR3: CASSQDSGPQNSPLHF. Written as DNA, the CDR3 is TGTGCCAGCAGCCAAGACTCAGGTCCCCAAAATTCACCCCTCCACTTT.

Ten or more counts support this clonotype. The V call is TRBV25-1, the J call TRBJ2-1; D possibly matches TRBD1 or TRBD2 (6 bases each). Germline-derived CDR1 and CDR2 are MGHDK and SYGVNS. This CDR3 region has 13 residues. Deletions cut 5 bases from V and 4 bases from J, with 9 bases between. The CDR3 sequence is CASSKGGYNEQFF. In DNA, the CDR3 is TGTGCCAGCAGTAAGGGGGGTTACAATGAGCAGTTCTTC.

This clonotype was counted once. This rearrangement joins TRBV6-1 to TRBJ2-4, with D perhaps assigned TRBD1 or TRBD2 (6 bases each). The CDR3 sequence is 16 residues long. V lost 8 bases, J lost 12 bases, and 29 bases lay in between. The V gene's germline CDR1 is MNHNS and CDR2 SASEGT. DNA of the CDR3: TGTGCCAGCCGCGACGGGGGCCTGATTGCCAAAGATACTCAGTACTTC. Protein product: CASRDGGLIAKDTQYF.

This clonotype was seen only a few times. The chain links TRBV6-1 to TRBJ1-4; no definite D call. Trimming took 6 bases from V and 0 from J, leaving 17 bases between them. CDR1 and CDR2 from the germline V gene are MNHNS and SASEGT. The CDR3 runs 17 residues. CDR3 loop: CASRAFSFAPTNEKLFF. In nucleotides, the CDR3 is TGTGCCAGCAGAGCCTTCAGTTTCGCCCCAACTAATGAAAAACTGTTTTTT.

A remark on this clonotype: This clone may be a read error of a much larger clone one base away. This is likely a read error, given that the CDR3 carries no conserved phenylalanine or tryptophan at its end. This sequence joins TRBV6-5 and TRBJ2-4; 13 bases match TRBD2. The J call may not be correct, given that the DNA end is closer to TRBJ2-7. The CDR3 is 16 residues long. Germline assignment: CDR1 MNHEY and CDR2 SVGAGI. CDR3 sequence reads: CASSFLTSGRVGEQYL. The CDR3 nucleotides are TGTGCCAGCAGTTTCCTCACTAGCGGGAGGGTTGGCGAGCAGTACCTC.